This T cell receptor (beta chain) was sequenced during a study of blood T cells in healthy people across ages. For the second PCR, which ran for roughly 6 to 11 cycles, a sample-barcoded 5' primer and a J-beta primer mix were used. TCRdb ran MiXCR on the 5' RACE reads and lists one entry per CDR3 protein. Found here are around 1.5 million distinct CDR3 sequences, about 31% of them singletons; the top ten hold about 10%. The V end lost 2 bases, the J end lost 3 bases, and 8 bases lay between the germline ends. From germline, CDR1 is DFQATT and CDR2 SNEGSKA (reference sequence). This CDR3 has 13 amino acids.

This rearrangement joins TRBV20-1 to TRBJ1-5; D is unclear. The sequenced material came from blood. The sequence was obtained from a young woman in good health. CDR3 DNA sequence: TGCAGTGCTAGAATTCCAAACAATCAGCCCCAGCATTTT. Residues: CSARIPNNQPQHF.